This passage covers 24 T cell receptor beta chains from one sample sequenced in a study of blood T cells in healthy people across ages. The second PCR ran roughly 7 to 12 cycles with a sample-barcoded 5' primer and J-beta primers. MiXCR was run by TCRdb on the 5' RACE reads, yielding one entry per CDR3 protein. The data hold fewer than 2 million distinct CDR3 sequences, with 35% to 50% observed a single time. The sample taken for sequencing was blood. The receptors here all came from a human donor in good health.

V is TRBV29-1 and J is TRBJ2-7, with no clear D. Trimming left V 7 bases short and J 3 bases short, with 13 bases between. This CDR3 has 12 residues. Germline CDR1 SQVTM, CDR2 ANQGSEA. CDR3 in DNA: TGCAGCGCTACCGGACCAGGCTACGAGCAGTACTTC. Translated: CSATGPGYEQYF.

V usage is TRBV9 and J usage is TRBJ2-1; D call uncertain. CDR1 and CDR2 (germline): SGDLS, YYNGEE. This CDR3 is built from 12 residues. V was cut by 1 base and J by 10 bases, with 9 bases left in between. In DNA form, the CDR3 reads TGTGCCAGCAGCGTACTGGCTCAAGAGCAGTTCTTC. It is translated as CASSVLAQEQFF. Filled out from reference TRBV9 and TRBJ2-1, the complete variable domain reads DSGVTQTPKHLITATGQRVTLRCSPRSGDLSVYWYQQSLDQGLQFLIQYYNGEERAKGNILERFSAQQFPDLHSELNLSSLELGDSALYFCASSVLAQEQFFGPGTRLTVL.

This clonotype was seen more than once but under ten times. The V and J genes are TRBV12-3 or TRBV12-4 and TRBJ1-1; D uncertain. V was trimmed by 8 bases and J by 0 bases, leaving 7 bases between them. The CDR3 loop spans 12 amino acids. DNA for the CDR3: TGTGCCAGCGGCACCATGAACACTGAAGCTTTCTTT. Translated: CASGTMNTEAFF.

This rearrangement joins TRBV12-3 or TRBV12-4 to TRBJ2-3; 11 bases are a match to TRBD2. This CDR3 spans 15 amino acids. The ends lost 3 bases at V and 7 bases at J; junction bases unmatched: 6. As DNA, the CDR3 is TGTGCCAGCAGTTTGGTAGCGGGGGGGTTAAATACGCAGTATTTT. Translated, it gives CASSLVAGGLNTQYF.

CDR3 residues: CASSFGTGGASGNSPLHF. The DNA of the CDR3 is TGTGCCAGCAGCTTCGGGACAGGGGGCGCGAGTGGAAATTCACCCCTCCACTTT. The chain links TRBV3-1 to TRBJ1-6; 12 bases agree with TRBD1. The V gene end was trimmed by 5 bases and the J gene end by 7 bases; junction bases not matched to a gene: 12. In germline, CDR1 is LGHDT, CDR2 YNNKEL (reference sequence). The CDR3 spans 18 residues.

V and J are TRBV2 and TRBJ2-7; 10 bases align to TRBD1. This CDR3 region has 15 residues. Looked up from germline, CDR1 is SNHLY and CDR2 is FYNNEI. J lost 1 base, V lost 8 bases, and 8 bases had no gene match. The CDR3 here is CASYIPGQGSYEQYF. CDR3 in DNA: TGTGCCAGCTATATCCCGGGACAGGGGTCCTACGAGCAGTACTTC.

This clonotype has a handful of counts. The chain joins TRBV2 to TRBJ1-2; TRBD1 matches 9 bases. The CDR3 length is 14 residues. Germline CDR1 SNHLY, CDR2 FYNNEI. J lost 1 base, V lost 10 bases, and 7 bases had no gene match. CDR3 protein: CANHRQGDNYGYTF. The CDR3 DNA follows: TGTGCCAACCATCGACAGGGGGATAACTATGGCTACACCTTC.

This clonotype was seen only a few times. The chain combines TRBV11-3 with TRBJ2-7; 9 bases match TRBD2. J was trimmed by 5 bases and V by 5 bases; bases with no gene match: 7. Germline V gene lookup returns CDR1 SGHNT and CDR2 YENEEA. The length of the CDR3 is 14 residues. CDR3: CASSGLAGDHEQYF. In nucleotides, the CDR3 is TGTGCCAGCAGCGGGTTAGCGGGGGACCACGAGCAGTACTTC. The full variable domain, with the rest looked up from reference TRBV11-3 and TRBJ2-7, is EAGVVQSPRYKIIEKKQPVAFWCNPISGHNTLYWYLQNLGQGPELLIRYENEEAVDDSQLPKDRFSAERLKGVDSTLKIQPAELGDSAVYLCASSGLAGDHEQYFGPGTRLTVT.

A remark on this clonotype: Germline and junction disagree at one end, which may indicate a read error. The rearrangement uses TRBV6-5 and TRBJ2-2, with 7 positions matching TRBD2. Germline V gene sequence: CDR1 MNHEY, CDR2 SVGAGI. The CDR3 length is 15 residues. CDR3 region: CASSSGGHLPGERFF. The CDR3 nucleotides read TGTGCCAGCAGTTCGGGGGGTCATTTACCCGGGGAGCGGTTTTTT.

The chain uses TRBV6-5 and TRBJ2-7; 8 bases are a match to TRBD2. Germline V gene sequence: CDR1 MNHEY, CDR2 SVGAGI. The trim removed 4 bases at V and 6 bases at J, leaving 8 bases unmatched. This CDR3 is built from 14 residues. CDR3 nucleotides: TGTGCCAGCAGTTGGCGGGGGGAAACTAGCGAGCAGTACTTC. Its protein is CASSWRGETSEQYF.

The chain recombines TRBV5-1 with TRBJ2-1; D is unresolved. The germline CDR1 and CDR2 sequences are SGHRS and YFSETQ. Trimming removed 4 bases from V and 8 bases from J, with 13 bases in between. This CDR3 comprises 13 residues. CDR3 loop: CASSPSTGDEQFF. The CDR3 region has the DNA TGCGCCAGCAGCCCCTCCACGGGCGATGAGCAGTTCTTC.

This clonotype was picked up a small number of times. The chain carries TRBV7-2 and TRBJ2-1, with D tentatively TRBD2 (6 bases). The CDR3 runs 13 residues. V was shortened by 5 bases and J by 7 bases, with 12 bases between the two germline ends. Germline CDR1 and CDR2: SGHTA and FQGNSA. The CDR3 loop reads CASSMDYPNEQFF. Written as DNA, the CDR3 is TGTGCCAGCAGCATGGACTACCCGAATGAGCAGTTCTTC.

This clonotype was detected only a few times. The V gene is TRBV5-6, the J gene TRBJ2-5; 10 nucleotides align to TRBD2. Germline lookup yields CDR1 SGHDT and CDR2 YYEEEE. J gave up 2 bases and V 4 bases, and 8 bases lay outside the gene matches. This CDR3 region has 16 residues. The CDR3 sequence is CASSPWSSGGQETQYF. The CDR3 DNA is TGTGCCAGCAGCCCCTGGAGTAGCGGGGGGCAAGAGACCCAGTACTTC. Looking up the rest from reference TRBV5-6 and TRBJ2-5 gives the full variable domain: DAGVTQSPTHLIKTRGQQVTLRCSPKSGHDTVSWYQQALGQGPQFIFQYYEEEERQRGNFPDRFSGHQFPNYSSELNVNALLLGDSALYLCASSPWSSGGQETQYFGPGTRLLVL.

The CDR3 DNA reads as TGCGCCAGCAGCCAAGGAGGGGACACCGGGGAGCTGTTTTTT. Translating it yields CASSQGGDTGELFF. This chain uses TRBV4-1 with TRBJ2-2, with D possibly called TRBD1 or TRBD2 (5 bases each). V was shortened by 1 base and J by 3 bases, with 6 bases between the two germline ends. This CDR3 is built from 14 residues. In germline, CDR1 is MGHRA, CDR2 YSYEKL.

The CDR3 protein is CSATRGRLRETQYF. The CDR3 nucleotides are TGCAGTGCTACGCGCGGGAGGTTGCGAGAGACCCAGTACTTC. This sequence joins TRBV20-1 and TRBJ2-5, with TRBD2 matching 8 bases. J lost 4 bases, V lost 4 bases, and 8 bases had no gene match. Germline V gives CDR1 DFQATT, CDR2 SNEGSKA (reference sequence). CDR3 size: 14 residues.

This clonotype came up a few times. The chain uses TRBV5-1 and TRBJ2-1; 10 positions match TRBD2. The CDR3 is 16 amino acids. With V trimmed by 0 bases and J by 6 bases, 6 bases remained unmatched. CDR1 and CDR2 from the germline V gene are SGHRS and YFSETQ. In DNA form, the CDR3 reads TGCGCCAGCAGCTTGGCCAGCGGGGGGGGAGGCAATGAGCAGTTCTTC. It is translated as CASSLASGGGGNEQFF.

The chain recombines TRBV7-9 with TRBJ1-3; no definite D call. The CDR3 length is 16 residues. V lost 2 bases and J lost 0, with 11 bases in between. Per the germline V gene, CDR1 is SEHNR and CDR2 is FQNEAQ (reference sequence). The CDR3 DNA follows: TGTGCCAGCAGCTTACAATCTCCAAGCTCTGGAAACACCATATATTTT. It translates to CASSLQSPSSGNTIYF.

This chain joins TRBV5-1 and TRBJ1-2; no reliable D call. Germline CDR1 is SGHRS and CDR2 is YFSETQ. The V and J ends lost 1 base and 8 bases respectively, with 12 bases between them. The length of the CDR3 is 13 residues. The CDR3 DNA reads as TGCGCCAGCAGCTTGTTTATTAGAAGGGGCTACACCTTC. Translating it yields CASSLFIRRGYTF.

This sequence joins TRBV7-8 and TRBJ2-7, with D perhaps matching TRBD1 (6 bases). V shed 5 bases and J shed 1 base, with 18 bases lying between them. Germline lookup yields CDR1 SGHVS and CDR2 FQNEAQ. The CDR3 is 16 amino acids. CDR3 nucleotide sequence: TGTGCCAGCAGCCCTCGAAGGGCAGGGGCGTCCTACGAGCAGTACTTC. As protein: CASSPRRAGASYEQYF. Complete variable domain (other parts from reference TRBV7-8 and TRBJ2-7): GAGVSQSPRYKVAKRGQDVALRCDPISGHVSLFWYQQALGQGPEFLTYFQNEAQLDKSGLPSDRFFAERPEGSVSTLKIQRTQQEDSAVYLCASSPRRAGASYEQYFGPGTRLTVT.

The gene calls are TRBV5-6 and TRBJ2-5; no firm D call. Germline V gene data show CDR1 as SGHDT and CDR2 as YYEEEE. The CDR3 sequence is 16 residues long. Trimming removed 0 bases from V and 1 base from J, with 13 bases in between. The CDR3 DNA is TGTGCCAGCAGCTTGGCCGATTTCCCGGGCCAAGAGACCCAGTACTTC. Its translation is CASSLADFPGQETQYF.

The rearrangement links TRBV12-3 or TRBV12-4 to TRBJ2-2; no clear D. Trimming took off 3 bases at V and 1 base at J, with 9 bases between the two ends. The CDR3 runs to 15 residues. This chain's CDR3 is CASSFYRGNTGELFF. The DNA of the CDR3 is TGTGCCAGCAGTTTTTATCGCGGGAACACCGGGGAGCTGTTTTTT.

This clonotype was seen just once. This sequence joins TRBV28 and TRBJ2-7; D possibly corresponds to TRBD1 (5 bases). There are 15 residues in the CDR3. V lost 3 bases and J 3 bases, leaving 15 bases between the germline ends. Germline assignment: CDR1 MDHEN and CDR2 SYDVKM. The chain's CDR3 is CASSFLGEGDYEQYF. The CDR3, as DNA: TGTGCCAGCAGTTTTTTAGGGGAAGGCGACTACGAGCAGTACTTC.

This chain uses TRBV6-2 or TRBV6-3 with TRBJ1-5; D not certain. With 0 bases removed from V and 6 bases from J, the gap between germline ends came to 21 bases. This CDR3 comprises 18 residues. Germline loops: CDR1 MNHEY, CDR2 SVGEGT. CDR3 bases: TGTGCCAGCAGTTACTCGACATTCGCTCTTGCGAGTTTTCAGCCCCAGCATTTT. Its protein is CASSYSTFALASFQPQHF.

The V gene is TRBV7-2, the J gene TRBJ2-7; possible D gene TRBD2, 7 bases. Trimming took 2 bases from V and 11 from J, leaving 16 bases between them. CDR1 and CDR2 (germline): SGHTA, FQGNSA. There are 13 residues in the CDR3. The CDR3 region is CASSLLTRGGEYF. The CDR3 nucleotides read TGTGCCAGCAGCTTATTGACCCGAGGGGGGGAGTACTTC.